The 23 T cell receptor beta chains below were found in one sample sequenced in a study of CXCR3-negative and CXCR3-positive naive CD8 T cells. Study observations and caveats: More hydrophobic TRB CDR3s occurred in CXCR3-positive than in CXCR3-negative naive cells.

UMI-tagged TRB cDNA libraries were built via 5' RACE. TCRdb reprocessed the 5' RACE reads and reports one entry per CDR3 protein, with no DNA. The sample table sets out about 130,000 distinct CDR3 sequences. What these receptors recognize is not known. The sequenced sample consisted of naive CXCR3+ CD8+ T cells from blood. Subset described: CD45RO-CCR7+CD27+CD95- naive CD8+ T cells expressing CXCR3 (TNR3+). These TCRs come from a human donor in good health. Some clones in this sample may be carry-over from other donors' samples.

The chain combines TRBV20-1 with TRBJ1-1. Germline lookup yields CDR1 DFQATT and CDR2 SNEGSKA (reference sequence). The CDR3 length is 11 residues. CDR3 region: CSASVINEAFF.

The V and J genes are TRBV6-2 or TRBV6-3 and TRBJ2-7; the TCRdb D gene call, TRBD2, has no DNA to confirm it. There are 18 residues in the CDR3. Germline V CDR1 and CDR2: MNHEY, SVGEGT. This chain's CDR3 is CASSYSTSGRGSSYEQYF.

The rearrangement joins TRBV10-3 to TRBJ2-1; lacking DNA, the TRBD1 call made by TCRdb goes unchecked. The CDR3 runs 15 residues. Germline CDR1 and CDR2: ENHRY and SYGVKD. CDR3 protein: CAITPGHFEYNEQFF.

The rearrangement links TRBV7-9 to TRBJ1-3. Germline values: CDR1 SEHNR, CDR2 FQNEAQ (reference sequence). CDR3 length: 14 residues. The CDR3 region is CASSSTNSGNTIYF.

V and J are TRBV20-1 and TRBJ1-2. The CDR3 sequence is 14 residues long. The V gene's germline CDR1 is DFQATT and CDR2 SNEGSKA (reference sequence). The CDR3: CSARGSGANYGYTF.

The rearrangement uses TRBV5-1 and TRBJ2-1; the TRBD1 assignment by TCRdb is unverifiable without DNA. Germline assignment: CDR1 SGHRS and CDR2 YFSETQ. The CDR3 loop spans 17 amino acids. The CDR3 sequence: CASSLDPGQSSYNEQFF.

The chain's CDR3 is CSVKVDLAYEQYF. This chain joins TRBV29-1 and TRBJ2-7. Germline V gives CDR1 SQVTM, CDR2 ANQGSEA. The CDR3 runs 13 residues.

The chain carries TRBV11-1 and TRBJ2-1; checking the TCRdb D call of TRBD2 is not possible without DNA. This CDR3 is 16 amino acids long. CDR1 and CDR2 (germline): SGHAT, FQDESV (reference sequence). The CDR3: CASSLSPSGGHNEQFF.

CDR3 region: CASSFAPGSGANVLTF. V is TRBV7-9 and J is TRBJ2-6. Germline V gene data show CDR1 as SEHNR and CDR2 as FQNEAQ (reference sequence). The CDR3 runs to 16 residues.

This chain connects TRBV29-1 to TRBJ1-5; TCRdb's D call of TRBD1 is untestable without DNA. The germline V gene has CDR1 SQVTM and CDR2 ANQGSEA. This CDR3 region has 14 residues. CDR3 amino acids: CSVRWGGAGQPQHF.

The chain combines TRBV6-4 with TRBJ2-2. This CDR3 region has 14 residues. Germline CDR1 reads MRHNA; CDR2 reads SNTAGT. CDR3 protein: CANLSGTCTGELFF.

This sequence joins TRBV29-1 and TRBJ1-1; absent DNA, TCRdb's TRBD1 call cannot be checked. The CDR3 has 13 amino acids. The germline V gene has CDR1 SQVTM and CDR2 ANQGSEA. The CDR3 sequence: CSVMTGENTEAFF.

The chain combines TRBV7-9 with TRBJ2-6; TCRdb returns TRBD2, unconfirmable since there is no DNA. There are 17 residues in the CDR3. In germline, CDR1 is SEHNR, CDR2 FQNEAQ (reference sequence). The CDR3 reads CASSLRTRESGANVLTF.

The CDR3 spells CASSQDGLAGGLEQFF. The rearrangement links TRBV4-1 to TRBJ2-1; the D call from TCRdb, TRBD2, cannot be confirmed without DNA. This CDR3 has 16 amino acids. Germline CDR1 MGHRA, CDR2 YSYEKL.

The rearrangement joins TRBV3-1 to TRBJ2-5. Germline V gives CDR1 LGHDT, CDR2 YNNKEL (reference sequence). This CDR3 comprises 19 residues. CDR3 sequence reads: CASSQELGGSNLYQETQYF.

This chain joins TRBV28 and TRBJ1-5; TCRdb's D call, TRBD1, is unchecked because there is no DNA. This CDR3 is built from 14 residues. The V gene's germline CDR1 is MDHEN and CDR2 SYDVKM. The CDR3 here is CASSWGTGDQPQHF.

The chain uses TRBV10-3 and TRBJ2-1; the D gene TCRdb calls, TRBD2, cannot be checked with no DNA. CDR1 and CDR2 from the germline V gene are ENHRY and SYGVKD. The CDR3 runs to 16 residues. The CDR3 loop is CAISEGAGGSWDEQFF.

The rearrangement joins TRBV19 to TRBJ2-1; TCRdb lists TRBD2, though no DNA is available to test this call. Per the germline V gene, CDR1 is LNHDA and CDR2 is SQIVND (reference sequence). CDR3 size: 15 residues. The CDR3 sequence is CASSIGAGGYNEQFF.

The CDR3 loop reads CASSQAWRGNQPQHF. The J gene is TRBJ1-5, the V gene TRBV4-1. Germline V gives CDR1 MGHRA, CDR2 YSYEKL. There are 15 residues in the CDR3.

The rearrangement links TRBV12-3 or TRBV12-4 to TRBJ2-1; with no DNA, the TCRdb D assignment of TRBD2 cannot be verified. The CDR3 consists of 16 residues. Here the CDR3 reads CASSFLRLAGGNEQFF.

The gene calls are TRBV7-9 and TRBJ2-1; TCRdb selects TRBD2, and the lack of DNA leaves this call unchecked. CDR1 and CDR2 (germline): SEHNR, FQNEAQ (reference sequence). The CDR3 consists of 12 residues. CDR3 protein: CASSPLALEQFF.

The rearrangement links TRBV12-3 or TRBV12-4 to TRBJ2-7; TCRdb's assignment of TRBD1 cannot be checked, as there is no DNA. The CDR3 is made up of 15 amino acids. The CDR3 spells CASSFRDRSSYEQYF.

This chain joins TRBV29-1 and TRBJ2-1. CDR3 length: 12 amino acids. CDR1 is SQVTM, CDR2 ANQGSEA, per germline. The CDR3 reads CSVEDLYNEQFF.